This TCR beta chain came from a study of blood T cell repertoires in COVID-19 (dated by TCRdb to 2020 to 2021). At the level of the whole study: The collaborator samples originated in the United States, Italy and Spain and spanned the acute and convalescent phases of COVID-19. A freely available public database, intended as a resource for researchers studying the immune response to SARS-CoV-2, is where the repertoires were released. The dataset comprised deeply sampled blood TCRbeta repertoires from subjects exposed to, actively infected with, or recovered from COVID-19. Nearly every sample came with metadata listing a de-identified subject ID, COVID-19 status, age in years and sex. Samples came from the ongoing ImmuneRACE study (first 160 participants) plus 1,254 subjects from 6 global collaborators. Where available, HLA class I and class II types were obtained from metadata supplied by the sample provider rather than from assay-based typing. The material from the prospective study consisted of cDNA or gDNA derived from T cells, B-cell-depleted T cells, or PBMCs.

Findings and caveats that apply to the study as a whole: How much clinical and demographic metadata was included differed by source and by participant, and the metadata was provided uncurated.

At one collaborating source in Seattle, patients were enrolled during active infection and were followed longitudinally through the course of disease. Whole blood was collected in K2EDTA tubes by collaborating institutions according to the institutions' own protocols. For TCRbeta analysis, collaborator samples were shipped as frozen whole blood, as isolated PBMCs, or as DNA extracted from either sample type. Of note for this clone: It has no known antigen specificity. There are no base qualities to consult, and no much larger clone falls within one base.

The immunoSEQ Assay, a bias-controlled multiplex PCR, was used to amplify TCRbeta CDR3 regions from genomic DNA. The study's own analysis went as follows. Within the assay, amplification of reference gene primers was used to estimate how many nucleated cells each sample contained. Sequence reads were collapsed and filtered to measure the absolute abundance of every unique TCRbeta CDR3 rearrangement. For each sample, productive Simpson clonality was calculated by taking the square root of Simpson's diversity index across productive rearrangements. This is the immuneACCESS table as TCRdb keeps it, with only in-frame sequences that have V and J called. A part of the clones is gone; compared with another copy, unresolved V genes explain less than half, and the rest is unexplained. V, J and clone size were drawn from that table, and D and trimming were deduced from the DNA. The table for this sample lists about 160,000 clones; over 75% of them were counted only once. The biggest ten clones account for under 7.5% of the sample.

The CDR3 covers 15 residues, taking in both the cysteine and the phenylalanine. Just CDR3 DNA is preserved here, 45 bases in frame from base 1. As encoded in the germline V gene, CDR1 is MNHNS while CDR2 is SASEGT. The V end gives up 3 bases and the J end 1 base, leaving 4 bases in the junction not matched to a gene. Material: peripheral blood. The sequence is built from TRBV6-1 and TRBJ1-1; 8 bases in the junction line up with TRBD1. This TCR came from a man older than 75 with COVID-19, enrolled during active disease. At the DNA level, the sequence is TGTGCCAGCAGTGACGACAGGGGTAGGAACACTGAAGCTTTCTTT. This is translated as CASSDDRGRNTEAFF.